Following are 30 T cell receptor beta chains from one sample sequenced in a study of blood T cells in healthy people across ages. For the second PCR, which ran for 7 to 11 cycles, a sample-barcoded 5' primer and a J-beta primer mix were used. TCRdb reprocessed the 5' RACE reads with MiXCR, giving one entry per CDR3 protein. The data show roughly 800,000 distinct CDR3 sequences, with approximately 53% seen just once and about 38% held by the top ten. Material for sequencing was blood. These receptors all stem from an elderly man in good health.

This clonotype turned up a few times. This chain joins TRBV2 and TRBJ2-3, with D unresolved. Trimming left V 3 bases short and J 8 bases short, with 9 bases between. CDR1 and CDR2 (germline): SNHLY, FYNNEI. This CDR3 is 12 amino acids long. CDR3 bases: TGTGCCAGCAGTGAGCGGCGGACTACGCAGTATTTT. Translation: CASSERRTTQYF.

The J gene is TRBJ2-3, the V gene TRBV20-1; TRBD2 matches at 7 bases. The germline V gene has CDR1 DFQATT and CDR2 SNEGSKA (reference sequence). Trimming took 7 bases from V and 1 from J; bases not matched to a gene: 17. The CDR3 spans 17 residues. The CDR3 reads CSVRRRESNRGTDTQYF. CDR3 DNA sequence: TGCAGTGTTCGACGGCGGGAGAGCAACAGAGGCACAGATACGCAGTATTTT.

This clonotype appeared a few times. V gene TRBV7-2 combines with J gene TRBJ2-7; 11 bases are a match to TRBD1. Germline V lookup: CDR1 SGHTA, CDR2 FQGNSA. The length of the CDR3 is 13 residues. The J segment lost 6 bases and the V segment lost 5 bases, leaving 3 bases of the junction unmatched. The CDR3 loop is CASSGTGGLEQYF. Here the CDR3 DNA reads TGTGCCAGCAGCGGGACAGGGGGTCTCGAGCAGTACTTC.

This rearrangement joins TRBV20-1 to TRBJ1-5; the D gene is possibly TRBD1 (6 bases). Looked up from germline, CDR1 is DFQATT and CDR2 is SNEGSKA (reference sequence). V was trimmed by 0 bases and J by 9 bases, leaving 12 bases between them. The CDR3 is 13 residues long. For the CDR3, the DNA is TGCAGTGCTAGAGAGGTAGGGGGGACGCCCCAGCATTTT. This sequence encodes CSAREVGGTPQHF.

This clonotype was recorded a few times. The CDR3 region has the DNA TGTGCCAGCAGGCTTAGCGGGACGGATACGCAGTATTTT. This gives the protein CASRLSGTDTQYF. This chain links TRBV27 with TRBJ2-3; 8 bases are a match to TRBD2. The CDR3 has 13 amino acids. The germline CDR1 and CDR2 sequences are MNHEY and SMNVEV (reference sequence). The V segment lost 6 bases and the J segment 6 bases; nucleotides outside the gene matches: 5.

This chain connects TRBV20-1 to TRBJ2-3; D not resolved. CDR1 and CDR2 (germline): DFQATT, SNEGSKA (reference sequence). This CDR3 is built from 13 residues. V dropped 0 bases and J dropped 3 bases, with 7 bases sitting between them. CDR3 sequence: CSARDHPTDTQYF. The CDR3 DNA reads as TGCAGTGCTAGAGATCACCCTACAGATACGCAGTATTTT.

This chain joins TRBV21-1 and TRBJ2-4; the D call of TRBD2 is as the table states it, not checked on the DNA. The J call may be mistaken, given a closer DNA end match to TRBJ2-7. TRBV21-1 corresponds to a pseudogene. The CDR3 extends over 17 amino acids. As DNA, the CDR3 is TGTGCCAGCAGCAAAGCGGTTAAAGACACCCAGGACTACGAGCAGTACTTC. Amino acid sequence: CASSKAVKDTQDYEQYF.

The chain's CDR3 is CATSDPPEYEQYF. CDR3 sequence (DNA): TGTGCCACCAGTGATCCACCGGAGTATGAGCAGTACTTC. The chain recombines TRBV24-1 with TRBJ2-1; D is unclear. The J call may be faulty, since TRBJ2-7 better matches the DNA end. Germline CDR1 KGHDR, CDR2 SFDVKD. The CDR3 has 13 amino acids.

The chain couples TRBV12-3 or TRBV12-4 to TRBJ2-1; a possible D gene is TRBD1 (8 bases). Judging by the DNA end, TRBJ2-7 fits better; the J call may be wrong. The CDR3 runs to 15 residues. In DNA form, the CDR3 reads TGTGCCAGCAGTCTAGACAGGGGAGGGAACAATGAGCAGTACTTC. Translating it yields CASSLDRGGNNEQYF.

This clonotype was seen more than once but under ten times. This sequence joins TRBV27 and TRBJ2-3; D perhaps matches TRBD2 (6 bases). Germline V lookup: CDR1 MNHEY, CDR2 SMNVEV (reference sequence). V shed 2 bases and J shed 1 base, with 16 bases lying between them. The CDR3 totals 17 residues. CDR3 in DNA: TGTGCCAGCAGTTTACGCGCACTAGCAGCCCGCACAGATACGCAGTATTTT. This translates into CASSLRALAARTDTQYF.

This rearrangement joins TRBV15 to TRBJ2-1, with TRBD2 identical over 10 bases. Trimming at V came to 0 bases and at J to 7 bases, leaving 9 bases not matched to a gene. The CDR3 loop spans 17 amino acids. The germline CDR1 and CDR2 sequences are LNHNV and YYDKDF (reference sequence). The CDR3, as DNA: TGTGCCACCAGCAGAGATCTGGAGCGGGAGGGGAAAAATGAGCAGTTCTTC. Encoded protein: CATSRDLEREGKNEQFF.

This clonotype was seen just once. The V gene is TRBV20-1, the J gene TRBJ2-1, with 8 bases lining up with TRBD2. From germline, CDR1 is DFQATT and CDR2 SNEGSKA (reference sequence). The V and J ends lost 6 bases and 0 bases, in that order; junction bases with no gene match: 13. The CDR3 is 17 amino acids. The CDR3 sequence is CSARVPASGFSYNEQFF. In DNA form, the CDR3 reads TGCAGTGCACGCGTCCCGGCTAGCGGGTTCTCCTACAATGAGCAGTTCTTC.

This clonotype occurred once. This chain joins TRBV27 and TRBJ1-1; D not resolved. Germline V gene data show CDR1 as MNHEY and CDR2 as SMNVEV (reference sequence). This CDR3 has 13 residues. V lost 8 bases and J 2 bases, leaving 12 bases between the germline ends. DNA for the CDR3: TGTGCCAGCTCGAGGAGGGCCAACACTGAAGCTTTCTTT. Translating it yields CASSRRANTEAFF.

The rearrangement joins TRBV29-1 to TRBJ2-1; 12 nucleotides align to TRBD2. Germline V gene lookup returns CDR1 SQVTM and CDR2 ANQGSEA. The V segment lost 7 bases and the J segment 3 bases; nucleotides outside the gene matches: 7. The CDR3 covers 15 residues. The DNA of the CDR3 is TGCAGCGCGAAACAGGGACTAGCGGGCTACAATGAGCAGTTCTTC. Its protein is CSAKQGLAGYNEQFF.

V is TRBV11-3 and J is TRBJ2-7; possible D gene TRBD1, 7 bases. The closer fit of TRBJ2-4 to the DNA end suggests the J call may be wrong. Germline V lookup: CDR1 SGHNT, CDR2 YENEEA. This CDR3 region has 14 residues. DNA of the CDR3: TGTGCCAGCAGCTTAGGCGGGACAGAGAACATTCAGTACTTC. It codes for CASSLGGTENIQYF.

Here the CDR3 DNA reads TGTGCCAGCAGCGTAGGGGGAAGCGGGGGCAATGAGCAGTTCTTC. As protein: CASSVGGSGGNEQFF. V and J are TRBV9 and TRBJ2-1; 8 bases map to TRBD2. CDR1 and CDR2 from the germline V gene are SGDLS and YYNGEE. J was trimmed by 6 bases and V by 0 bases; bases with no gene match: 5. CDR3 length: 15 residues.

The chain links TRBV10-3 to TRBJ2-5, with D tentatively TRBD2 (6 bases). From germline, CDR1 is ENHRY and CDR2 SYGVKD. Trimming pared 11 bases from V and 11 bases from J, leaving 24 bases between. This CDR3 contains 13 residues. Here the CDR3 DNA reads TGTGCCGTTTTCGGGACTCTCGACAATGAGCAGTACTTC. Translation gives CAVFGTLDNEQYF.

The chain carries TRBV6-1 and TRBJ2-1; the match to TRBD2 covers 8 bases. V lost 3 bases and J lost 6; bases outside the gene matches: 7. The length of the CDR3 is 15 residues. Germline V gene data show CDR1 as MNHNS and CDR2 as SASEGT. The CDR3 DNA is TGTGCCAGCAGTGACAGCGGGGGCCAGTCCAATGAGCAGTTCTTC. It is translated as CASSDSGGQSNEQFF.

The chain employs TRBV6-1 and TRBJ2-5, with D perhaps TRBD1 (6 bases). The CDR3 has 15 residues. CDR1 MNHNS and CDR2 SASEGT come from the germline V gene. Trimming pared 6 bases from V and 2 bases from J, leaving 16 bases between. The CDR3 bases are TGTGCCAGCAGAGAATGGGGGCCTGCTCAAGAGACCCAGTACTTC. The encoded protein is CASREWGPAQETQYF.

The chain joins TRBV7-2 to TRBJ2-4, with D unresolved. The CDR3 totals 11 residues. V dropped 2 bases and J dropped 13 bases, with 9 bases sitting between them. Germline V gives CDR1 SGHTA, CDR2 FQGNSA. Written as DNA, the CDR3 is TGTGCCAGCAGCTTAAGCTACGCGCAGTACTTC. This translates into CASSLSYAQYF.

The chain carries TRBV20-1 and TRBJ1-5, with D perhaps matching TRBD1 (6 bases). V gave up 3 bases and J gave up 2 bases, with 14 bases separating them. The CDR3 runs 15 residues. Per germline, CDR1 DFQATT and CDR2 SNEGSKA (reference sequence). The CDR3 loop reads CSASTGIRGNQPQHF. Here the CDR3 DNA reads TGCAGTGCTAGCACAGGGATTAGAGGCAATCAGCCCCAGCATTTT.

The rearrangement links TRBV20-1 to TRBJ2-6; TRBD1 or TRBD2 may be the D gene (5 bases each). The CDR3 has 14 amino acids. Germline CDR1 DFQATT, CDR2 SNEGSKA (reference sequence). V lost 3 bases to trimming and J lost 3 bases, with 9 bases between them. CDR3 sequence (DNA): TGCAGTGCTAGCCGGGGCGGTGGGGCCAACGTCCTGACTTTC. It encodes CSASRGGGANVLTF.

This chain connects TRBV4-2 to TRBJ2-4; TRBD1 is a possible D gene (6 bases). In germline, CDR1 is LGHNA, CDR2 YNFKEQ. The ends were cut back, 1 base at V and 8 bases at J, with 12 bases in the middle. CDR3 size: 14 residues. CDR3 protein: CASSQGAGADIQYF. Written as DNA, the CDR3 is TGTGCCAGCAGCCAAGGGGCAGGGGCAGACATTCAGTACTTC.

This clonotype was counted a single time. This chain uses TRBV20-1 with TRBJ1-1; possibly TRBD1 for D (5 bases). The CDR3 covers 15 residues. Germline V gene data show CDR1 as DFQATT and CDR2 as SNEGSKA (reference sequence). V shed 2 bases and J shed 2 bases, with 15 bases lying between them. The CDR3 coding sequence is TGCAGTGCTAGACAGGGAAGTATTCGAAACACTGAAGCTTTCTTT. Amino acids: CSARQGSIRNTEAFF.

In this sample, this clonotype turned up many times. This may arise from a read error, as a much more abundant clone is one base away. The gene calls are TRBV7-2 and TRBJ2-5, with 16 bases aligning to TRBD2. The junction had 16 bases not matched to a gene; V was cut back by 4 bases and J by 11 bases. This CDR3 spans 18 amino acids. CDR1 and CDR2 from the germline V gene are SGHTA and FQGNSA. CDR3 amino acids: CASSSGVGLAGGPNEQYF. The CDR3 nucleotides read TGTGCCAGCAGCTCAGGGGTGGGACTAGCGGGAGGGCCCAATGAGCAGTACTTC.

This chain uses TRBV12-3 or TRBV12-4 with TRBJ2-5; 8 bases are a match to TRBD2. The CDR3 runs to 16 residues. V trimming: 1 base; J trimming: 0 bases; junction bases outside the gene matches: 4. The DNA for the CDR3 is TGTGCCAGCAGTTTAGGTAGCGGGATGTACCAAGAGACCCAGTACTTC. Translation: CASSLGSGMYQETQYF.

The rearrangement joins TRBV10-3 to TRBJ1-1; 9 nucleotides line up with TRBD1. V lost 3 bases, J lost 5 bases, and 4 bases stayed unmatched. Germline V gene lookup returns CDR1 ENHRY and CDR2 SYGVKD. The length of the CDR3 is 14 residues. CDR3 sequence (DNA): TGTGCCATCAGTGATGGACAGGGGTGGACTGAAGCTTTCTTT. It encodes CAISDGQGWTEAFF.

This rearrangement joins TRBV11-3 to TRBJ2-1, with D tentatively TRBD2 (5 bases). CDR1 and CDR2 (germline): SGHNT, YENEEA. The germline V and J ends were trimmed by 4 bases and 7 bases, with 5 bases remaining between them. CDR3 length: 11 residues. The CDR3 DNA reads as TGTGCCAGCAGCTCGGGAAATGAGCAGTTCTTC. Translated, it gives CASSSGNEQFF.

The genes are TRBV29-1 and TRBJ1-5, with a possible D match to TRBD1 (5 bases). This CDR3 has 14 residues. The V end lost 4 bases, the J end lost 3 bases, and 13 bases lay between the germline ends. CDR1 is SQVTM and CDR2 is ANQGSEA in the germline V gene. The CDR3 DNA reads TGCAGCGTTGCTGAAAGGGGAAACAATCAGCCCCAGCATTTT. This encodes CSVAERGNNQPQHF.

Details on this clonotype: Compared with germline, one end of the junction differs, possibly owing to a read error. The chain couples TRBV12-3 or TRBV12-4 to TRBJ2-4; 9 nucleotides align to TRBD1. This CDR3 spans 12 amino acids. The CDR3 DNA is TGTGCCAGTAGTTGGCCGGGACAGGGTTTGTACTTC. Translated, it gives CASSWPGQGLYF.